This record concerns one T cell receptor (beta chain) sequence. The same CDR3 also results from other DNA sequences found in this sample. The source of the sample is a study of cytomegalovirus exposure and HLA in healthy donors. This PCR relied on a set of 60 Vbeta primers and 13 Jbeta primers. The assay was immunoSEQ multiplex PCR, and TCRdb's table has in-frame clones only and misses some. The sample contains approximately 160,000 clones, approximately 80% of which appear only once. Trimming took 0 bases from V and 2 from J, leaving 11 bases between them. Germline V gene sequence: CDR1 MNHEY, CDR2 SVGAGI. CDR3 size: 15 residues.

This clonotype was obtained from a woman aged 40 to 50 in good health and CMV-seropositive. The chain joins TRBV6-5 to TRBJ2-7, with D perhaps matching TRBD1 (5 bases). The sequencing sample was made of PBMCs. Here the CDR3 DNA reads TGTGCCAGCAGTTACTCGCTCGACAGCGCCTACGAGCAGTACTTC. Translated, it gives CASSYSLDSAYEQYF.